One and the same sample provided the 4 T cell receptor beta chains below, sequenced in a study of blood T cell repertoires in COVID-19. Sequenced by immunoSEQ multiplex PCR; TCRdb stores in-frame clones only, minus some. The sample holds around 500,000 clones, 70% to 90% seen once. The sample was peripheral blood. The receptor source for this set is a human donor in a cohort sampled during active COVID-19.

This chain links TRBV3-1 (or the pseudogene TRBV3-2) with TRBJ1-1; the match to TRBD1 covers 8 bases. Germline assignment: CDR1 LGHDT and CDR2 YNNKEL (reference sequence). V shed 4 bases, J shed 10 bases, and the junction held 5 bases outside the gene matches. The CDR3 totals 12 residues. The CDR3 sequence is CASSLQGAGAFF. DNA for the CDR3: TGTGCCAGCAGCCTTCAGGGGGCAGGAGCTTTCTTT.

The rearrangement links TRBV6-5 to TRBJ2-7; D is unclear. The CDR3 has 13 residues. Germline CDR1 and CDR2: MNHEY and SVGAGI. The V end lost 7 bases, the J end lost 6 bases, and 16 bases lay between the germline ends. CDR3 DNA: TGTGCCAGCACAAAACCCCCTGGGCGCGAGCAGTACTTC. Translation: CASTKPPGREQYF.

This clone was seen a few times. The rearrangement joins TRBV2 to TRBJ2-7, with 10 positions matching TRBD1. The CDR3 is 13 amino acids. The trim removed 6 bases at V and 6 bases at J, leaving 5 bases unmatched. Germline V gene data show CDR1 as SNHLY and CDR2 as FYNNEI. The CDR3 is CASRLDRGREQYF. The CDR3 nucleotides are TGTGCCAGCAGACTCGACAGGGGGCGCGAGCAGTACTTC.

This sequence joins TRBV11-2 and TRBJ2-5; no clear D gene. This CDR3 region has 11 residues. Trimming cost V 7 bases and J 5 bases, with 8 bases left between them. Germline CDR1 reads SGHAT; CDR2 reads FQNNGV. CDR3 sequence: CASTQRETQYF. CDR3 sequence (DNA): TGTGCCAGCACCCAGAGGGAGACCCAGTACTTC.